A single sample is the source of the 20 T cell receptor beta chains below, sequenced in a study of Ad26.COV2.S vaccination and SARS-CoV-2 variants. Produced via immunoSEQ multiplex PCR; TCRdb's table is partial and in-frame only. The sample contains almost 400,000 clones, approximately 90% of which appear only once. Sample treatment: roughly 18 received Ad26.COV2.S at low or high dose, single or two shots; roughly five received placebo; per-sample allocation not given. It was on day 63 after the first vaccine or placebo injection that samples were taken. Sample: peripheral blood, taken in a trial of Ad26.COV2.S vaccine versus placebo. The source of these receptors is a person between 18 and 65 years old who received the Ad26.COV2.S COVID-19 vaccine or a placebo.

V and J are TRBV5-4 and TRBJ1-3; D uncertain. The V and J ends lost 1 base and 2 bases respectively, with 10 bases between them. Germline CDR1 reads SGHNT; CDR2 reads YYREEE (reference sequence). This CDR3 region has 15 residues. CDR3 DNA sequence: TGTGCCAGCAGCTTGTACGGCTGGACTGGAAACACCATATATTTT. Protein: CASSLYGWTGNTIYF.

The CDR3 sequence is CASSFGDWTYNEQFF. CDR3 DNA: TGTGCCAGCAGTTTTGGGGACTGGACCTACAATGAGCAGTTCTTC. V usage is TRBV27 and J usage is TRBJ2-1, with TRBD2 as a possible D gene (6 bases). The CDR3 length is 15 residues. Looked up from germline, CDR1 is MNHEY and CDR2 is SMNVEV (reference sequence). V lost 3 bases to trimming and J lost 2 bases, with 11 bases between them.

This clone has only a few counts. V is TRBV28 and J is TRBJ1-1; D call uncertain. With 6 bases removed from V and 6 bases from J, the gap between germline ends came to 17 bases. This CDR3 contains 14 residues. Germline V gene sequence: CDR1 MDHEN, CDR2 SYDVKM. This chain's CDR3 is CASSFGSWVAEAFF. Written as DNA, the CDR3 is TGTGCCAGCAGCTTCGGCTCCTGGGTGGCTGAAGCTTTCTTT.

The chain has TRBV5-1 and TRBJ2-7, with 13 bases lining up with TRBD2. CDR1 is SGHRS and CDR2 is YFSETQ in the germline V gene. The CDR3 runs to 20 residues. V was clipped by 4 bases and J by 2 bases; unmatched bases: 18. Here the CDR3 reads CASSLYLRPGLAGPTYEQYF. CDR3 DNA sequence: TGCGCCAGCAGCCTATACTTACGCCCGGGACTAGCGGGACCTACCTACGAGCAGTACTTC.

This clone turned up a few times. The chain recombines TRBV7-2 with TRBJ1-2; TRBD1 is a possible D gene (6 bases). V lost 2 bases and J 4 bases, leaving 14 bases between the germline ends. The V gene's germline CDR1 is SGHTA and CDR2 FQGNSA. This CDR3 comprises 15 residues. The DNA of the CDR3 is TGTGCCAGCAGCTTAACTGCAGGGGCGTTCTATGGCTACACCTTC. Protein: CASSLTAGAFYGYTF.

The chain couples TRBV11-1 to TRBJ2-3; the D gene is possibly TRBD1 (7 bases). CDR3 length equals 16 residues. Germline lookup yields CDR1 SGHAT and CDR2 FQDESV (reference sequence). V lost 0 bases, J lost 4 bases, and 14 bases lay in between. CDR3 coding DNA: TGTGCCAGCAGCTTAGCGGCGTCCAGGGGGGCAGATACGCAGTATTTT. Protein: CASSLAASRGADTQYF. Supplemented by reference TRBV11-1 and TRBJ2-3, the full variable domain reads EAEVAQSPRYKITEKSQAVAFWCDPISGHATLYWYRQILGQGPELLVQFQDESVVDDSQLPKDRFSAERLKGVDSTLKIQPAELGDSAMYLCASSLAASRGADTQYFGPGTRLTVL.

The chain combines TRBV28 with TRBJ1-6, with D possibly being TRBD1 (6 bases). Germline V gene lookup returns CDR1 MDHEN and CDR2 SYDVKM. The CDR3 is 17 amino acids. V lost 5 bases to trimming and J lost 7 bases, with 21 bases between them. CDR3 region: CASSLARTGTRNSPLHF. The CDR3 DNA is TGTGCCAGCAGTCTAGCGAGGACCGGGACAAGGAATTCACCCCTCCACTTT.

The CDR3 region has the DNA TGTGCCAGCAGCCTCTCGACGGGGAGCTCCTACAATGAGCAGTTCTTC. Encoded protein: CASSLSTGSSYNEQFF. The rearrangement uses TRBV7-6 and TRBJ2-1; possible D gene TRBD2, 5 bases. With 5 bases removed from V and 0 bases from J, the gap between germline ends came to 14 bases. The germline V gene encodes CDR1 SGHVS and CDR2 FNYEAQ. CDR3 length: 16 amino acids.

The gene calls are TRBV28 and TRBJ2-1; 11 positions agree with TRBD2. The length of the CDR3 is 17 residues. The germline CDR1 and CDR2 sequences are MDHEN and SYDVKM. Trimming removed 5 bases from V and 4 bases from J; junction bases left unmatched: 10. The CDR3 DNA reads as TGTGCCAGCAGTCCCCTCCTGACTAGCGGGACTTACAATGAGCAGTTCTTC. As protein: CASSPLLTSGTYNEQFF.

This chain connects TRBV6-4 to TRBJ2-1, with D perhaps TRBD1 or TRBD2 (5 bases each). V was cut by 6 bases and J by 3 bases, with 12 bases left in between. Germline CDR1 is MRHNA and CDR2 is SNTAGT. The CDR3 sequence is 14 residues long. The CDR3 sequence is CASSPGDHYNEQFF. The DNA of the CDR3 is TGTGCCAGCAGCCCCGGGGACCACTACAATGAGCAGTTCTTC.

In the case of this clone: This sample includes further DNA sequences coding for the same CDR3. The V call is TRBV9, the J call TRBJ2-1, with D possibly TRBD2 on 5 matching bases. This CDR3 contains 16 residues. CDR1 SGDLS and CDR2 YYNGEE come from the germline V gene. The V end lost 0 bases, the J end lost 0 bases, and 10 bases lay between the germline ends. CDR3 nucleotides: TGTGCCAGCAGCGTAGGGACGGGAAGCTCCTACAATGAGCAGTTCTTC. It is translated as CASSVGTGSSYNEQFF.

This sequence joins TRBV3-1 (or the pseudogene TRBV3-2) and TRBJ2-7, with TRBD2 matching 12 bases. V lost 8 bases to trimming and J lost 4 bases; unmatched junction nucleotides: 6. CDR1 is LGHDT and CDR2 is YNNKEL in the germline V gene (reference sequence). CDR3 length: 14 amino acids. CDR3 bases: TGTGCCAGCTCCAGACTAGCGGGAGAGTACGAGCAGTACTTC. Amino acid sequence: CASSRLAGEYEQYF.

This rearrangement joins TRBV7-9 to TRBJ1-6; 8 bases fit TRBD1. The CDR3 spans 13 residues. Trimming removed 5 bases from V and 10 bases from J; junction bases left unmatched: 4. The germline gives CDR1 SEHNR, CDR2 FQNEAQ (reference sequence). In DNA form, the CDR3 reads TGTGCCAGCAGCCCAGGACAGGGCTCACCCCTCCACTTT. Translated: CASSPGQGSPLHF.

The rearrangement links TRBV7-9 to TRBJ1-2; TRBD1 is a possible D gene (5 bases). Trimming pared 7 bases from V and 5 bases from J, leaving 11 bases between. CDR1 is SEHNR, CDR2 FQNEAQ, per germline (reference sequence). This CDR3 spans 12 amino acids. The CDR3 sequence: CASNGGHYGYTF. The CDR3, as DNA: TGTGCCAGCAACGGGGGTCATTATGGCTACACCTTC.

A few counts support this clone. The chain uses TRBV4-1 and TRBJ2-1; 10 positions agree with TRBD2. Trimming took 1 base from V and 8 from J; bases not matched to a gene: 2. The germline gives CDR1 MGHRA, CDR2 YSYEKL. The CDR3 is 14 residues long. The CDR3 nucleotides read TGCGCCAGCAGCCAAGCGGGGACTAGCGATGAGCAGTTCTTC. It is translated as CASSQAGTSDEQFF.

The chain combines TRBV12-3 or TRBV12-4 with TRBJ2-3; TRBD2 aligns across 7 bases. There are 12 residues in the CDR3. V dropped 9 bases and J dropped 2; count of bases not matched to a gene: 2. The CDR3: CASRGDTDTQYF. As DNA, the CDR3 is TGTGCCAGTCGGGGGGACACAGATACGCAGTATTTT.

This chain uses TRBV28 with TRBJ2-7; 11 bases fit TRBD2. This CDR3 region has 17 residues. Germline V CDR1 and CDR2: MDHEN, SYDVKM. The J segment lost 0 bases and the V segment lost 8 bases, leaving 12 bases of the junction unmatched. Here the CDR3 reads CASSGLAGLFSSYEQYF. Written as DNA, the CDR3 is TGTGCCAGCTCAGGACTAGCGGGTCTCTTTAGCTCCTACGAGCAGTACTTC.

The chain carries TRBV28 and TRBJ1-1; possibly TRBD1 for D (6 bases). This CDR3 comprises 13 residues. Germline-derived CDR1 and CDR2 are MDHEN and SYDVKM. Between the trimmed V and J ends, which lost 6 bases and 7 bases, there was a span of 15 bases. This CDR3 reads CASSQGGEREAFF. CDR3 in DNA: TGTGCCAGCAGCCAAGGGGGGGAACGTGAAGCTTTCTTT.

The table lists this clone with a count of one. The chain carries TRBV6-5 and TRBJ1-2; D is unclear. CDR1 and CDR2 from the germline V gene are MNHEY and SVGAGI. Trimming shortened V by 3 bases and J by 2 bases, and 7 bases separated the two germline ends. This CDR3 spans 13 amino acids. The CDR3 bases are TGTGCCAGCAGTTATATTCGGAACTATGGCTACACCTTC. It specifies CASSYIRNYGYTF.

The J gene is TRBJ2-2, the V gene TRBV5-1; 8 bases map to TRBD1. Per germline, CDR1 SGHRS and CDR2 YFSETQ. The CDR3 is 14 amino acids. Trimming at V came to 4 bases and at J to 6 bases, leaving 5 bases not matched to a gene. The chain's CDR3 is CASSPRQGSGELFF. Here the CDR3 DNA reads TGCGCCAGCAGCCCGCGACAGGGGTCCGGGGAGCTGTTTTTT.